A single sample is the source of the 4 T cell receptor beta chains below, sequenced in a study of blood T cell repertoires in COVID-19. This table comes from immunoSEQ multiplex PCR, and its TCRdb copy is limited to in-frame clones, with some not included. The sample yields about 40,000 clones, 75% to 85% seen once. Source material: peripheral blood. Receptor source: an elderly man with acute or convalescent COVID-19.

V usage is TRBV6-5 and J usage is TRBJ1-1; perhaps TRBD1 as D (5 bases). This CDR3 has 14 residues. V gave up 7 bases and J gave up 0 bases, with 12 bases separating them. Germline V lookup: CDR1 MNHEY, CDR2 SVGAGI. This CDR3 is CASTLTEMNTEAFF. The CDR3 DNA reads TGTGCCAGCACCTTGACAGAGATGAACACTGAAGCTTTCTTT.

V is TRBV19 and J is TRBJ1-2, with TRBD1 matching over 7 bases. Germline-derived CDR1 and CDR2 are LNHDA and SQIVND (reference sequence). V lost 5 bases and J lost 8; bases outside the gene matches: 8. The CDR3 covers 13 residues. CDR3 sequence: CASSPDRVGGYTF. CDR3 nucleotide sequence: TGTGCCAGTAGTCCAGACAGGGTAGGCGGCTACACCTTC.

CDR3 protein: CASSQDSLQPQHF. The CDR3 DNA reads TGCGCCAGCAGCCAAGACAGTCTACAGCCCCAGCATTTT. The gene calls are TRBV5-1 and TRBJ1-5; TRBD1 is a possible D gene (5 bases). Trimming took off 4 bases at V and 7 bases at J, with 12 bases between the two ends. Per germline, CDR1 SGHRS and CDR2 YFSETQ. This CDR3 contains 13 residues. Looking up the rest from reference TRBV5-1 and TRBJ1-5 gives the full variable domain: KAGVTQTPRYLIKTRGQQVTLSCSPISGHRSVSWYQQTPGQGLQFLFEYFSETQRNKGNFPGRFSGRQFSNSRSEMNVSTLELGDSALYLCASSQDSLQPQHFGDGTRLSIL.

This chain joins TRBV7-3 and TRBJ1-2, with a weak D call TRBD1 (5 bases). Germline V CDR1 and CDR2: SGHTA, FQGTGA. Trimming shortened V by 5 bases and J by 11 bases, and 15 bases separated the two germline ends. The CDR3 is 12 amino acids. CDR3 bases: TGTGCCAGCAGCCGGGATCCACGGGGGTACACCTTC. As protein: CASSRDPRGYTF. The full variable domain, completed using reference TRBV7-3 and TRBJ1-2, is GAGVSQTPSNKVTEKGKYVELRCDPISGHTALYWYRQSLGQGPEFLIYFQGTGAADDSGLPNDRFFAVRPEGSVSTLKIQRTERGDSAVYLCASSRDPRGYTFGSGTRLTVV.